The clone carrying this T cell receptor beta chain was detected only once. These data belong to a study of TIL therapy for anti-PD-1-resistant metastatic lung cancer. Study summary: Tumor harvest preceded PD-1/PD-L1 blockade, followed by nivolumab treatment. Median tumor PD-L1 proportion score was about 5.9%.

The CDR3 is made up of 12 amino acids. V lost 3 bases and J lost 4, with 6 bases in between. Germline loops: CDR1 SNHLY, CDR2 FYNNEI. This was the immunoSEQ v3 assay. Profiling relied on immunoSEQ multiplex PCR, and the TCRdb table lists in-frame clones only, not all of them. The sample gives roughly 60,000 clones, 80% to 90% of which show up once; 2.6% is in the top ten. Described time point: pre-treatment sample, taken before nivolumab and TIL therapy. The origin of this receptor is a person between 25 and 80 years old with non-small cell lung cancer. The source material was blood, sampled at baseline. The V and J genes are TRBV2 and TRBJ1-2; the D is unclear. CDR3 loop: CASSEESYGYTF. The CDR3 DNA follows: TGTGCCAGCAGTGAGGAATCCTATGGCTACACCTTC.